A single sample is the source of the 23 T cell receptor beta chains below, sequenced in a study of prognosis after radiotherapy for stage I lung cancer (dated by TCRdb to the early 2020s). Sequencing took place on an Illumina HiSeq 3000. Two rounds of multiplex PCR on genomic DNA were used to amplify the TCR beta CDR3 region. The first PCR round used primers specific to each TRBV and TRBJ gene, with sequences filed in Chinese patent CN105087789A. Through fastp at Q25 and MiXCR, TCRdb rebuilt clones from the public reads, retaining in-frame beta chains. Under each unique CDR3 protein, matching rows form one entry showing the most common genes and DNA. The sample table contains about 51,000 distinct CDR3 sequences; only one count was recorded for 30% to 35% of them. 9.2% of the sample goes to the ten largest clones. The source was PBMCs, collected before or after stereotactic body radiation therapy (not recorded which). Receptors originate from a donor over 45 with non-small cell lung cancer.

The chain carries TRBV5-1 and TRBJ2-3; 7 nucleotides agree with TRBD2. The CDR3 has 18 residues. The germline gives CDR1 SGHRS, CDR2 YFSETQ. The V and J ends lost 1 base and 0 bases, in that order; junction bases with no gene match: 11. CDR3 DNA: TGCGCCAGCAGCTTGTCCCTATCTAGCGGTGCTAGCACAGATACGCAGTATTTT. Translating gives CASSLSLSSGASTDTQYF. Using reference TRBV5-1 and TRBJ2-3 for the parts outside the CDR3, the full variable domain is KAGVTQTPRYLIKTRGQQVTLSCSPISGHRSVSWYQQTPGQGLQFLFEYFSETQRNKGNFPGRFSGRQFSNSRSEMNVSTLELGDSALYLCASSLSLSSGASTDTQYFGPGTRLTVL.

This chain connects TRBV5-1 to TRBJ2-7; 9 bases match TRBD1. The CDR3 is 17 amino acids. V lost 0 bases to trimming and J lost 3 bases; unmatched junction nucleotides: 10. Looked up from germline, CDR1 is SGHRS and CDR2 is YFSETQ. The CDR3 protein is CASSLARWGQGVYEQYF. The CDR3 nucleotides read TGCGCCAGCAGCTTGGCCCGTTGGGGACAGGGTGTCTACGAGCAGTACTTC.

This clonotype was recorded at least ten times. This chain links TRBV10-3 with TRBJ2-3; 8 nucleotides match TRBD2. There are 16 residues in the CDR3. CDR1 is ENHRY and CDR2 is SYGVKD in the germline V gene. The junction had 13 bases not matched to a gene; V was cut back by 7 bases and J by 4 bases. Written as DNA, the CDR3 is TGTGCCATCAAGGGTACTAGCGGTGGGGGGCCAGATACGCAGTATTTT. Translating gives CAIKGTSGGGPDTQYF.

In its sample, this clonotype was seen many times. A read error may account for a junction end that differs from germline. The chain employs TRBV11-1 and TRBJ2-5; 11 bases are shared with TRBD2. Per germline, CDR1 SGHAT and CDR2 FQDESV (reference sequence). The CDR3 loop spans 14 amino acids. Here the CDR3 DNA reads TGTGCCAGCAGCGTAGCGGGAGGGGGAGAGACCCAGTACTTC. Translation: CASSVAGGGETQYF.

Many counts were recorded for this clonotype. The V and J genes are TRBV20-1 and TRBJ2-7; possibly TRBD1 for D (6 bases). CDR1 is DFQATT, CDR2 SNEGSKA, per germline (reference sequence). Trimming removed 4 bases from V and 6 bases from J, with 22 bases in between. The CDR3 contains 15 residues. CDR3 DNA: TGCAGTGCTAAAAGCCCCAGGGGACCCCCGGGCGAGCAGTACTTC. It specifies CSAKSPRGPPGEQYF.

This clonotype was recorded many times. The chain is built from TRBV7-2 and TRBJ2-7; TRBD1 matches at 7 bases. Germline lookup yields CDR1 SGHTA and CDR2 FQGNSA. V lost 6 bases to trimming and J lost 3 bases; unmatched junction nucleotides: 5. This CDR3 spans 13 amino acids. The CDR3 protein is CASRGDSNYEQYF. In nucleotides, the CDR3 is TGTGCCAGCAGGGGGGACAGCAACTACGAGCAGTACTTC.

The chain is built from TRBV12-3 or TRBV12-4 and TRBJ1-3; D gene uncertain. The V and J ends lost 3 bases and 9 bases respectively, with 9 bases between them. CDR3 length equals 12 residues. CDR3 in amino acids: CASSFRGGTIYF. The CDR3 nucleotides are TGTGCCAGCAGTTTTCGGGGTGGCACCATATATTTT.

This clonotype has ten or more counts. The genes are TRBV28 and TRBJ2-2, with 11 positions matching TRBD1. J gave up 6 bases and V 5 bases, and 2 bases lay outside the gene matches. Germline CDR1 MDHEN, CDR2 SYDVKM. The CDR3 runs to 14 residues. The CDR3 loop reads CASSTGQGAGELFF. The CDR3 region has the DNA TGTGCCAGCAGTACGGGACAGGGGGCCGGGGAGCTGTTTTTT.

This clonotype has a count of ten or more. The V call is TRBV20-1, the J call TRBJ1-2; 8 bases match TRBD1. Unmatched junction bases numbered 7, after V lost 0 bases and J lost 4 bases. The CDR3 length is 15 residues. Germline-derived CDR1 and CDR2 are DFQATT and SNEGSKA (reference sequence). The CDR3 sequence: CSARDDRGYSYGYTF. DNA of the CDR3: TGCAGTGCTAGAGATGACAGGGGTTATAGCTATGGCTACACCTTC.

This clonotype has a count of ten or more. The chain is built from TRBV28 and TRBJ1-5, with 9 bases matching TRBD1. J gave up 7 bases and V 6 bases, and 13 bases lay outside the gene matches. CDR3 length: 16 amino acids. Germline V lookup: CDR1 MDHEN, CDR2 SYDVKM. CDR3 amino acids: CASSPTQGAGYQPQHF. The CDR3 region has the DNA TGTGCCAGCAGCCCAACACAGGGGGCTGGTTACCAGCCCCAGCATTTT.

This clonotype was counted many times. The rearrangement uses TRBV20-1 and TRBJ1-5; 9 nucleotides align to TRBD1. V gave up 6 bases and J gave up 6 bases; unmatched junction bases: 9. The CDR3 has 14 residues. The V gene's germline CDR1 is DFQATT and CDR2 SNEGSKA (reference sequence). Here the CDR3 reads CSAVGGQGAQPQHF. In nucleotides, the CDR3 is TGCAGTGCCGTGGGGGGACAGGGCGCTCAGCCCCAGCATTTT.

The chain couples TRBV28 to TRBJ1-2, with D uncertain. This CDR3 is 13 amino acids long. Germline CDR1 and CDR2: MDHEN and SYDVKM. V lost 8 bases and J lost 0, with 10 bases in between. The CDR3 loop reads CASVTGSNYGYTF. The CDR3 DNA reads as TGTGCCAGCGTCACGGGCTCTAACTATGGCTACACCTTC.

This chain connects TRBV11-3 to TRBJ2-7; D not certain. Trimming removed 0 bases from V and 3 bases from J, with 15 bases in between. CDR1 is SGHNT, CDR2 YENEEA, per germline. This CDR3 comprises 16 residues. The CDR3 DNA follows: TGTGCCAGCAGCTTAGATAGGCAGGCTCGCGTCTACGAGCAGTACTTC. It is translated as CASSLDRQARVYEQYF.

At least ten counts were recorded for this clonotype. This chain connects TRBV20-1 to TRBJ2-5; TRBD1 is a possible D gene (5 bases). Germline V gene data show CDR1 as DFQATT and CDR2 as SNEGSKA (reference sequence). This CDR3 is built from 13 residues. V lost 3 bases, J lost 2 bases, and 10 bases lay in between. The CDR3 bases are TGCAGTGCTAGTAGGGGCGGACAAGAGACCCAGTACTTC. This codes for CSASRGGQETQYF.

Note on this clonotype: A far larger clone is just one base off, so this is likely a read error. The chain links TRBV7-8 to TRBJ2-2; D is ambiguous. Germline lookup yields CDR1 SGHVS and CDR2 FQNEAQ. CDR3 length: 15 amino acids. Trimming took off 0 bases at V and 6 bases at J, with 11 bases between the two ends. This CDR3 is CASSLAAVIAGELFF. DNA of the CDR3: TGTGCCAGCAGCTTAGCAGCCGTCATTGCCGGGGAGCTGTTTTTT. The variable domain in full, with the rest retrieved from reference TRBV7-8 and TRBJ2-2, is GAGVSQSPRYKVAKRGQDVALRCDPISGHVSLFWYQQALGQGPEFLTYFQNEAQLDKSGLPSDRFFAERPEGSVSTLKIQRTQQEDSAVYLCASSLAAVIAGELFFGEGSRLTVL.

The count of this clonotype is one. V usage is TRBV7-2 and J usage is TRBJ2-5; 7 bases fit TRBD1. The trim removed 2 bases at V and 8 bases at J, leaving 26 bases unmatched. The germline gives CDR1 SGHTA, CDR2 FQGNSA. The CDR3 spans 20 residues. CDR3 nucleotide sequence: TGTGCCAGCAGCTTAAGACCACCCTCCCAGACGACAGGGTGGGGGAATACCCAGTACTTC. Protein sequence: CASSLRPPSQTTGWGNTQYF.

This clonotype was counted a few times. The chain employs TRBV24-1 and TRBJ1-1, with 7 bases aligning to TRBD1. In germline, CDR1 is KGHDR, CDR2 SFDVKD. The CDR3 covers 14 residues. Trimming took 9 bases from V and 0 from J; bases not matched to a gene: 6. The DNA of the CDR3 is TGTGCCACCTCAACGACAGGGATGAACACTGAAGCTTTCTTT. This codes for CATSTTGMNTEAFF.

This clonotype was observed at least ten times. The genes are TRBV20-1 and TRBJ1-1; D is undetermined. V was clipped by 5 bases and J by 1 base, with 11 bases between them. Germline V gene data show CDR1 as DFQATT and CDR2 as SNEGSKA (reference sequence). The CDR3 is made up of 13 amino acids. As DNA, the CDR3 is TGCAGTGCTGACGTGGACGCGAACACTGAAGCTTTCTTT. This gives the protein CSADVDANTEAFF.

This clonotype was seen ten or more times. The rearrangement links TRBV12-3 or TRBV12-4 to TRBJ2-5, with D possibly matching TRBD2 (5 bases). V shed 5 bases and J shed 4 bases, with 14 bases lying between them. The CDR3 consists of 14 residues. As DNA, the CDR3 is TGTGCCAGCAGTCATAGGAAAGGGAGAGAGACCCAGTACTTC. It yields the protein CASSHRKGRETQYF.

In its sample, this clonotype was seen a few times. It differs at one base from a far larger clone, so likely a read error. V and J are TRBV6-8 and TRBJ1-2, with D possibly being TRBD1 (6 bases). The CDR3 totals 14 residues. V shed 6 bases and J shed 4 bases, with 15 bases lying between them. CDR1 is MNHGY and CDR2 is SAAAGT in the germline V gene. DNA for the CDR3: TGTGCCAGCAGCCCCGGGACATGCCTCTATGGCTACACCTTC. Translating gives CASSPGTCLYGYTF.

This sequence joins TRBV28 and TRBJ1-2, with D possibly matching TRBD1 (5 bases). The germline V and J ends were trimmed by 3 bases and 8 bases, with 22 bases remaining between them. The CDR3 is 16 amino acids. The germline V gene has CDR1 MDHEN and CDR2 SYDVKM. The CDR3 sequence: CASSLPTGLGLGGYTF. The CDR3 nucleotides read TGTGCCAGCAGTTTGCCAACAGGTCTGGGCTTAGGGGGCTACACCTTC.

In its sample, this clonotype was seen many times. The chain recombines TRBV2 with TRBJ2-7; D might be TRBD2 (7 bases). Trimming shortened V by 2 bases and J by 9 bases, and 8 bases separated the two germline ends. The CDR3 consists of 11 residues. Germline V CDR1 and CDR2: SNHLY, FYNNEI. CDR3 DNA sequence: TGTGCCAGCAGTGAAAGGGGGGGGCAGTACTTC. Encoded protein: CASSERGGQYF.

This clonotype was detected ten times or more. The gene calls are TRBV20-1 and TRBJ2-3; a possible D gene is TRBD2 (6 bases). CDR1 is DFQATT and CDR2 is SNEGSKA in the germline V gene (reference sequence). The CDR3 spans 13 residues. Trimming took 3 bases from V and 8 from J, leaving 15 bases between them. CDR3 coding DNA: TGCAGTGCTAGCGGGAGATCCGTCTCTACGCAGTATTTT. Translation gives CSASGRSVSTQYF.